The present entry profiles one TCR beta chain with its context. PCR used 60 Vbeta primers and 13 Jbeta primers. The method was immunoSEQ multiplex PCR; TCRdb's version includes in-frame clones alone and lacks a portion of them. The table gives 130,000 to 150,000 clones; the top ten clones make up approximately 1% of it. The study sampled nominally healthy donors, though unrecorded immune exposures were likely. The data originate from a study of cytomegalovirus exposure and HLA in healthy donors. Looked up from germline, CDR1 is SSHAT and CDR2 is FNYEAQ (reference sequence). V gave up 11 bases and J gave up 7 bases; unmatched junction bases: 7. The CDR3 totals 12 residues.

This sequence originates from a male donor in good health and CMV-seronegative. Sequences were obtained from PBMCs. The chain employs TRBV7-7 and TRBJ2-7, with 11 bases fitting TRBD2. The CDR3 is CAVTSGSGEQYF. CDR3 DNA sequence: TGTGCCGTTACTAGCGGGAGTGGTGAGCAGTACTTC.